Listed below are T cell receptor beta chains from one sample, sequenced in a study of blood T cell repertoires in COVID-19. The assay was immunoSEQ multiplex PCR, and TCRdb's table has in-frame clones only and misses some. The sample lists about 140,000 clones; about 87% were seen once. The source material was peripheral blood. These receptor sequences come from a woman aged 45-59 years with acute or convalescent COVID-19. CDR3s include the opening cysteine and the closing phenylalanine or tryptophan. A D gene is named only where the DNA matches it firmly. Not all rows give a size; the values are once, few, many and, for expanded clones, a class.

v_call: TRBV6-5; clone_size: few; d_call: TRBD1; j_call: TRBJ1-2; cdr3_aa: CASSLGQIYGYTF; cdr3_nt: TGTGCCAGCAGCCTGGGACAGATCTATGGCTACACCTTC
v_call: TRBV30; clone_size: -; d_call: -; j_call: TRBJ1-1; cdr3_aa: CAWSSLLNTEAFF; cdr3_nt: TGTGCCTGGAGTTCGCTACTGAACACTGAAGCTTTCTTT
v_call: TRBV5-4; clone_size: -; d_call: TRBD1; j_call: TRBJ2-2; cdr3_aa: CASSPGTRQGTFGAGELFF; cdr3_nt: TGTGCCAGCAGCCCCGGTACCCGACAGGGTACGTTCGGGGCCGGGGAGCTGTTTTTT
v_call: TRBV19; clone_size: -; d_call: TRBD2; j_call: TRBJ2-1; cdr3_aa: CASIAGAGGYNEQFF; cdr3_nt: TGTGCCAGCATAGCGGGAGCGGGAGGATACAATGAGCAGTTCTTC
v_call: TRBV9; clone_size: -; d_call: -; j_call: TRBJ1-2; cdr3_aa: CASSVALGRGGGYTF; cdr3_nt: TGTGCCAGCAGCGTAGCGCTTGGACGGGGTGGTGGCTACACCTTC
v_call: TRBV5-4; clone_size: few; d_call: TRBD1; j_call: TRBJ2-7; cdr3_aa: CASSPGQAAYEQYF; cdr3_nt: TGTGCCAGCAGCCCAGGACAGGCAGCCTACGAGCAGTACTTC
v_call: TRBV5-8; clone_size: -; d_call: -; j_call: TRBJ1-2; cdr3_aa: CASSFGGPPGGYTF; cdr3_nt: TGTGCCAGCAGCTTCGGGGGACCCCCGGGTGGCTACACCTTC
v_call: TRBV10-2; clone_size: -; d_call: TRBD2; j_call: TRBJ2-2; cdr3_aa: CATGSGTSGTGELFF; cdr3_nt: TGCGCCACCGGGTCCGGGACTAGCGGCACCGGGGAGCTGTTTTTT
v_call: TRBV7-9; clone_size: -; d_call: TRBD1; j_call: TRBJ1-3; cdr3_aa: CASSLVPGTGAIGNTIYF; cdr3_nt: TGTGCCAGCAGCTTAGTACCAGGGACAGGGGCGATAGGAAACACCATATATTTT
v_call: TRBV7-6; clone_size: -; d_call: -; j_call: TRBJ1-4; cdr3_aa: CASSLATGVNEKLFF; cdr3_nt: TGTGCCAGCAGCTTAGCGACAGGAGTAAATGAAAAACTGTTTTTT
v_call: TRBV27; clone_size: -; d_call: -; j_call: TRBJ2-7; cdr3_aa: CASSLRGQAYEQYF; cdr3_nt: TGTGCCAGCAGTTTAAGGGGCCAAGCCTACGAGCAGTACTTC
v_call: TRBV2; clone_size: once; d_call: -; j_call: TRBJ1-2; cdr3_aa: CASSEAHGDSLGYTF; cdr3_nt: TGTGCCAGCAGTGAAGCGCACGGAGACAGTCTTGGCTACACCTTC
v_call: TRBV15; clone_size: once; d_call: -; j_call: TRBJ2-6; cdr3_aa: CATSRDLRGGRGANVLTF; cdr3_nt: TGTGCCACCAGCAGAGATCTGAGGGGAGGAAGGGGGGCCAACGTCCTGACTTTC
v_call: TRBV27; clone_size: once; d_call: TRBD2; j_call: TRBJ2-3; cdr3_aa: CASSLRGRSTDTQYF; cdr3_nt: TGTGCCAGCAGTTTGCGGGGGAGGAGCACAGATACGCAGTATTTT
v_call: TRBV19; clone_size: once; d_call: TRBD1; j_call: TRBJ1-4; cdr3_aa: CASSKVLGGTGDEKLFF; cdr3_nt: TGTGCCAGTAGTAAAGTTCTTGGCGGGACAGGGGACGAAAAACTGTTTTTT
v_call: TRBV29-1; clone_size: -; d_call: -; j_call: TRBJ1-2; cdr3_aa: CSAARDHIPYGYTF; cdr3_nt: TGCAGCGCCGCGCGGGACCATATTCCCTATGGCTACACCTTC
v_call: TRBV5-4; clone_size: -; d_call: -; j_call: TRBJ2-3; cdr3_aa: CASSGAGVLTSTDTQYF; cdr3_nt: TGTGCCAGCAGCGGGGCTGGAGTGCTCACAAGCACAGATACGCAGTATTTT
v_call: TRBV3-1/TRBV3-2; clone_size: -; d_call: -; j_call: TRBJ1-1; cdr3_aa: CASRTGYTEAFF; cdr3_nt: TGTGCCAGCAGAACGGGGTACACTGAAGCTTTCTTT
v_call: TRBV5-5; clone_size: -; d_call: -; j_call: TRBJ1-5; cdr3_aa: CASSLVSGTSPRQPQHF; cdr3_nt: TGTGCCAGCAGCTTGGTGAGCGGGACAAGCCCTAGACAGCCCCAGCATTTT
v_call: TRBV7-3; clone_size: once; d_call: TRBD1; j_call: TRBJ1-2; cdr3_aa: CASSLEGQGQGGYTF; cdr3_nt: TGTGCCAGCAGCCTAGAGGGACAGGGCCAGGGGGGCTACACCTTC
v_call: TRBV6-5; clone_size: -; d_call: -; j_call: TRBJ1-1; cdr3_aa: CASSYIQGYRTEAFF; cdr3_nt: TGTGCCAGCAGTTACATACAGGGTTATCGAACTGAAGCTTTCTTT
v_call: TRBV10-3; clone_size: few; d_call: TRBD1; j_call: TRBJ1-6; cdr3_aa: CAIAGQGDSPLHF; cdr3_nt: TGTGCCATCGCTGGACAGGGTGATTCACCCCTCCACTTT
v_call: TRBV27; clone_size: -; d_call: TRBD1; j_call: TRBJ1-2; cdr3_aa: CASSLSVWAGGKRDYGYTF; cdr3_nt: TGTGCCAGCAGTTTATCGGTCTGGGCAGGGGGTAAGAGGGACTATGGCTACACCTTC
v_call: TRBV5-1; clone_size: -; d_call: -; j_call: TRBJ1-2; cdr3_aa: CASSLAGDGRGYTF; cdr3_nt: TGCGCCAGCAGCTTGGCAGGGGACGGGCGAGGCTACACCTTC
v_call: TRBV6-5; clone_size: -; d_call: -; j_call: TRBJ1-1; cdr3_aa: CASRAAGVLTEAFF; cdr3_nt: TGTGCCAGCAGAGCGGCAGGGGTCCTCACTGAAGCTTTCTTT
v_call: TRBV27; clone_size: -; d_call: TRBD2; j_call: TRBJ2-1; cdr3_aa: CASSYQASGSGNEQFF; cdr3_nt: TGTGCCAGCAGTTATCAGGCTAGCGGGAGTGGGAATGAGCAGTTCTTC
v_call: TRBV6-5; clone_size: -; d_call: -; j_call: TRBJ1-2; cdr3_aa: CASSYSFTGRRGYTF; cdr3_nt: TGTGCCAGCAGTTACTCGTTCACAGGGAGACGCGGCTACACCTTC
v_call: TRBV19; clone_size: -; d_call: TRBD1; j_call: TRBJ1-4; cdr3_aa: CASSADRGREKLFF; cdr3_nt: TGTGCCAGTAGCGCGGACAGGGGGCGTGAAAAACTGTTTTTT
v_call: TRBV15; clone_size: -; d_call: -; j_call: TRBJ2-2; cdr3_aa: CATSRDAFTGELFF; cdr3_nt: TGTGCCACCAGCAGAGATGCGTTCACCGGGGAGCTGTTTTTT